A single sample is the source of the 9 T cell receptor beta chains below, sequenced in a study of T cells in Graves' hyperthyroidism and ophthalmopathy. RNA transcripts were the template for amplifying TCR beta CDR3 regions. HTBI primers were used for first-round RT-PCR of the TCR CDR3. Each CDR3 protein gets one entry after TCRdb re-called the multiplex PCR reads with MiXCR. The table shows about 560,000 distinct CDR3 sequences, with around 17% occurring only once. The sequenced material came from blood. The receptors here all came from a woman aged 18-29 years with Graves' hyperthyroidism.

This chain connects TRBV15 to TRBJ1-5; D gene ambiguous. Germline V gene sequence: CDR1 LNHNV, CDR2 YYDKDF (reference sequence). This CDR3 comprises 17 residues. The V gene lost 0 bases and the J gene lost 2 bases, with 14 bases spanning the gap. The CDR3 is CATSRDRSGYGNQPQHF. Written as DNA, the CDR3 is TGTGCCACCAGCAGAGATAGATCGGGGTATGGCAATCAGCCCCAGCATTTT.

This clonotype was detected a few times. The V and J genes are TRBV7-2 and TRBJ2-1; 8 bases agree with TRBD1. Trimming took 7 bases from V and 11 from J; bases not matched to a gene: 13. The germline gives CDR1 SGHTA, CDR2 FQGNSA. The CDR3 consists of 14 residues. The CDR3 loop is CASTPGSGTGQQFF. The CDR3 DNA reads as TGTGCCAGCACCCCCGGATCCGGGACAGGTCAGCAGTTCTTC.

This clonotype was counted at least ten times. V gene TRBV3-1 combines with J gene TRBJ2-1; 9 bases line up with TRBD1. J gave up 7 bases and V 7 bases, and 11 bases lay outside the gene matches. CDR3 length: 15 residues. Germline V gene sequence: CDR1 LGHDT, CDR2 YNNKEL (reference sequence). The DNA for the CDR3 is TGTGCCAGCACCCTAGTGACAGGGGGGTTGAATGAGCAGTTCTTC. As protein: CASTLVTGGLNEQFF.

This clonotype was seen only a few times. The gene calls are TRBV15 and TRBJ1-1; unclear D gene. The CDR3 loop spans 15 amino acids. Germline values: CDR1 LNHNV, CDR2 YYDKDF (reference sequence). Trimming cost V 0 bases and J 0 bases, with 8 bases left between them. CDR3 amino acids: CATSRDGGMNTEAFF. The DNA of the CDR3 is TGTGCCACCAGCAGAGATGGCGGGATGAACACTGAAGCTTTCTTT. Complete variable domain (other parts from reference TRBV15 and TRBJ1-1): DAMVIQNPRYQVTQFGKPVTLSCSQTLNHNVMYWYQQKSSQAPKLLFHYYDKDFNNEADTPDNFQSRRPNTSFCFLDIRSPGLGDTAMYLCATSRDGGMNTEAFFGQGTRLTVV.

The rearrangement links TRBV4-2 to TRBJ2-7; 9 positions match TRBD1. Unmatched junction bases numbered 7, after V lost 5 bases and J lost 2 bases. Per the germline V gene, CDR1 is LGHNA and CDR2 is YNFKEQ. The CDR3 extends over 15 amino acids. The CDR3 region is CASSYGTGITYEQYF. For the CDR3, the DNA is TGTGCCAGCAGCTACGGGACAGGGATTACCTACGAGCAGTACTTC.

Points on this clonotype: A much larger clone differs from this one at a single base, so this may be a read error. This sequence joins TRBV12-3 or TRBV12-4 and TRBJ1-2; D not certain. The CDR3 length is 14 residues. The CDR3 bases are TGTGCCAGCAGTTTAGCGCGACGGAGGTATGGCCACACCTTC. Its translation: CASSLARRRYGHTF.

This clonotype was counted ten times or more. V gene TRBV12-3 or TRBV12-4 combines with J gene TRBJ1-2; D call uncertain. V was cut by 0 bases and J by 5 bases, with 10 bases left in between. This CDR3 region has 14 residues. CDR3 sequence reads: CASSLARRRYGYTF. The CDR3 nucleotides read TGTGCCAGCAGTTTAGCGCGACGGAGGTATGGCTACACCTTC.

The chain's CDR3 is CASSQDRAAVYEQYF. DNA for the CDR3: TGCGCCAGCAGCCAAGATAGGGCAGCGGTCTACGAGCAGTACTTC. The chain joins TRBV4-1 to TRBJ2-7; TRBD2 might be the D (5 bases). V was cut by 0 bases and J by 3 bases, with 12 bases left in between. Germline V gives CDR1 MGHRA, CDR2 YSYEKL. CDR3 length: 15 residues.

This clonotype appeared many times. The CDR3 bases are TGCAGTGCTAGAGATTTAGGGGACAGGGCCTACGAGCAGTACTTC. It specifies CSARDLGDRAYEQYF. J is TRBJ2-7 and V is TRBV20-1, with 9 bases matching TRBD1. Germline V gene lookup returns CDR1 DFQATT and CDR2 SNEGSKA (reference sequence). Trimming at V came to 0 bases and at J to 2 bases, leaving 5 bases not matched to a gene. There are 15 residues in the CDR3.